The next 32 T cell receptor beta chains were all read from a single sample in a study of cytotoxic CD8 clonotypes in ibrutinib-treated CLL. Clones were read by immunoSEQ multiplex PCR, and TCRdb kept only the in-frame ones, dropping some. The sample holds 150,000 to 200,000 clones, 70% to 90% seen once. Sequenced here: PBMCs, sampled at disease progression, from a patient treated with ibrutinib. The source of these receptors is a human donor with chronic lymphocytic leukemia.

The CDR3 DNA reads as TGTGCCAGCCGCCCCGGGGGGCGGGGCGAGCAGTACTTC. Encoded protein: CASRPGGRGEQYF. The J gene is TRBJ2-7, the V gene TRBV28; weak D call: TRBD2 (7 bases). The germline V gene encodes CDR1 MDHEN and CDR2 SYDVKM. The CDR3 contains 13 residues. The ends were cut back, 8 bases at V and 6 bases at J, with 17 bases in the middle.

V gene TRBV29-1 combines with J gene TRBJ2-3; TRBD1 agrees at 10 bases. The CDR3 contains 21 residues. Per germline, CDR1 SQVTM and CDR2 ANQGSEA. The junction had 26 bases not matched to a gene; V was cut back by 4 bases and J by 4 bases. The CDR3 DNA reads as TGCAGCGTTGTCGGCCTAAACCTACGAGGGACAGGGGCGGGTGCCGCAGATACGCAGTATTTT. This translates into CSVVGLNLRGTGAGAADTQYF.

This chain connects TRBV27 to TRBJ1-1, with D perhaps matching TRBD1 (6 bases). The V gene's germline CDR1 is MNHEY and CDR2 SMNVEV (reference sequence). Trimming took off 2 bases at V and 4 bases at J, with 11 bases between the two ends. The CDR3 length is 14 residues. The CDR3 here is CASSLRAGVTEAFF. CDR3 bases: TGTGCCAGCAGTTTACGCGCAGGGGTCACTGAAGCTTTCTTT.

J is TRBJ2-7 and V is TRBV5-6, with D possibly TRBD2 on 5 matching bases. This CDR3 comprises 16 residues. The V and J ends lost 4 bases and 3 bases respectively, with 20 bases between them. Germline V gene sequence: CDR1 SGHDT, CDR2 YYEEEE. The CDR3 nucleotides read TGTGCCAGCAGCCGTTTCATGGAGACCGAGGGCTACGAGCAGTACTTC. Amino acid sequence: CASSRFMETEGYEQYF.

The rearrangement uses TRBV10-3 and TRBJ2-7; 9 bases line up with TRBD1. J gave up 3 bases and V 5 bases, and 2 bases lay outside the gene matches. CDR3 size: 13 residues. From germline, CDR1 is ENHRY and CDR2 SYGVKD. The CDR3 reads CAISLGQGYEQYF. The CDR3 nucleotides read TGTGCCATCAGTCTGGGACAGGGCTACGAGCAGTACTTC.

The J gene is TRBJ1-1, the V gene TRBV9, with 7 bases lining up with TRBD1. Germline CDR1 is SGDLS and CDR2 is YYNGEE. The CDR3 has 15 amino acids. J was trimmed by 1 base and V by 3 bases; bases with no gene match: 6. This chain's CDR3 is CASSAVGQRNTEAFF. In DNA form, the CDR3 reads TGTGCCAGCAGCGCAGTGGGACAGCGGAACACTGAAGCTTTCTTT.

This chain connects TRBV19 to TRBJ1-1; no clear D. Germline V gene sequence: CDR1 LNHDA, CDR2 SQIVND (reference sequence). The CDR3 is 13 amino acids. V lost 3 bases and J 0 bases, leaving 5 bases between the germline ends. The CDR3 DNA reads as TGTGCCAGTAGTATCGGAGTGAACACTGAAGCTTTCTTT. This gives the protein CASSIGVNTEAFF.

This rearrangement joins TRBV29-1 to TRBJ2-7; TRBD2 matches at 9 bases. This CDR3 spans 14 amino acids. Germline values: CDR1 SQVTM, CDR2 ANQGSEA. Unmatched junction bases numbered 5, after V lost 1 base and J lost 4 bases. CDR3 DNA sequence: TGCAGCGTTGAAGGCGGGAGGGCCGGGTACGAGCAGTACTTC. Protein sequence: CSVEGGRAGYEQYF.

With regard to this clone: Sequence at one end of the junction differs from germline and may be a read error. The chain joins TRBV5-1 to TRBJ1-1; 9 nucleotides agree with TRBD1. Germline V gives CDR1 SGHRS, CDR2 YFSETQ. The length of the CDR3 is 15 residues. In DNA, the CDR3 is TGCGCCAGCAGCGGGAGACAGGGGGAGAACGCTGAAGCTTTCTTT. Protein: CASSGRQGENAEAFF.

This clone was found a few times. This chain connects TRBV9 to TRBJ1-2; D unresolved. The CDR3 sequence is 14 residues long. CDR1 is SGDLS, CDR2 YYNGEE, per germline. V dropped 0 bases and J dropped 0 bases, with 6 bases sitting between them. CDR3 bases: TGTGCCAGCAGCGTAGATAAAGCTAACTATGGCTACACCTTC. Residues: CASSVDKANYGYTF.

In DNA form, the CDR3 reads TGCGCCAGCAGCCAAGATGTTCACAGCGCCTACGAGCAGTACTTC. The encoded protein is CASSQDVHSAYEQYF. The chain couples TRBV4-3 to TRBJ2-7; D uncertain. Germline values: CDR1 LGHNA, CDR2 YSLEER. V gave up 0 bases and J gave up 2 bases, with 11 bases separating them. CDR3 length: 15 residues.

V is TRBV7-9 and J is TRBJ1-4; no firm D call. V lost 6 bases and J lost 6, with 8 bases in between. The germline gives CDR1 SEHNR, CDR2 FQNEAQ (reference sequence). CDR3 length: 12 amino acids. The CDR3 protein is CASRSLDEKLFF. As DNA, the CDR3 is TGTGCCAGCAGAAGCCTTGATGAAAAACTGTTTTTT.

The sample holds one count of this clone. This CDR3 reads CASSLWGHPYEQYF. CDR3 bases: TGTGCCAGCAGCCTATGGGGGCATCCCTACGAGCAGTACTTC. The chain links TRBV5-6 to TRBJ2-7; D might be TRBD1 (6 bases). The germline gives CDR1 SGHDT, CDR2 YYEEEE. This CDR3 contains 14 residues. V was trimmed by 4 bases and J by 2 bases, leaving 13 bases between them.

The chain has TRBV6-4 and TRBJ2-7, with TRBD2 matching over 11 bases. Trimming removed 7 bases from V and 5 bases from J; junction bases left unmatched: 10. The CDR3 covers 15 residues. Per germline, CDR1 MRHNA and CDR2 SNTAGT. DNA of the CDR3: TGTGCCAGCACCTATAGCGGGAGGGCCCAGGACGAGCAGTACTTC. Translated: CASTYSGRAQDEQYF.

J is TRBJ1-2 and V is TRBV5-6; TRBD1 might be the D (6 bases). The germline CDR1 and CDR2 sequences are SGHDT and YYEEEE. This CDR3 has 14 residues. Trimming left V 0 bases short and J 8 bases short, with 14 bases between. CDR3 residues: CASSLAGDLGGYTF. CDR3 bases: TGTGCCAGCAGCTTGGCAGGGGACCTCGGGGGCTACACCTTC.

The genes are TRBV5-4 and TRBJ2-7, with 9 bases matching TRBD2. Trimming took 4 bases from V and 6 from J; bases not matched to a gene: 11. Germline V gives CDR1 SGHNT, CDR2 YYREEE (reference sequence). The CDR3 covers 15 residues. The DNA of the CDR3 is TGTGCCAGCAGCCCGGGGCTAGCGGGATTTCGCGAGCAGTACTTC. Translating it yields CASSPGLAGFREQYF.

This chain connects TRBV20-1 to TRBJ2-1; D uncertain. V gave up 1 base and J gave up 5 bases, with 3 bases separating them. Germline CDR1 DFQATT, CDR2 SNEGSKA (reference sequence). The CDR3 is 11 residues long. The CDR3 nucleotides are TGCAGTGCTAGAGCGAACAATGAGCAGTTCTTC. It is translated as CSARANNEQFF.

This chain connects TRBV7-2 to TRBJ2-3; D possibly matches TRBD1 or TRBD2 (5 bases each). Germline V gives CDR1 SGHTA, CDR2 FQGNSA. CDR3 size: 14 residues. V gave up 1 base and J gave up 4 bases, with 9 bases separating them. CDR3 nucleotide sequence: TGTGCCAGCAGCTTAGGGGGGAGACCAGATACGCAGTATTTT. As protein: CASSLGGRPDTQYF.

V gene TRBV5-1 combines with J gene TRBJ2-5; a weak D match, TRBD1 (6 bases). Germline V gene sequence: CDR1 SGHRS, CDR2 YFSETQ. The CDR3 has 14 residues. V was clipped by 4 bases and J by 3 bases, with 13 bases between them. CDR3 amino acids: CASSPQGLEETQYF. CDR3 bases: TGCGCCAGCAGCCCACAGGGTCTGGAAGAGACCCAGTACTTC. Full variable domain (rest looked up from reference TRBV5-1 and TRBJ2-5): KAGVTQTPRYLIKTRGQQVTLSCSPISGHRSVSWYQQTPGQGLQFLFEYFSETQRNKGNFPGRFSGRQFSNSRSEMNVSTLELGDSALYLCASSPQGLEETQYFGPGTRLLVL.

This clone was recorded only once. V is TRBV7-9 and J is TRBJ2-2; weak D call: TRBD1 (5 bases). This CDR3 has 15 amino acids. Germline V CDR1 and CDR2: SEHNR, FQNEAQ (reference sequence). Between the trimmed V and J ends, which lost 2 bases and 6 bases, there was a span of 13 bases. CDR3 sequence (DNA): TGTGCCAGCAGCTTACAAGTCAGGGTCGCCGGGGAGCTGTTTTTT. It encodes CASSLQVRVAGELFF.

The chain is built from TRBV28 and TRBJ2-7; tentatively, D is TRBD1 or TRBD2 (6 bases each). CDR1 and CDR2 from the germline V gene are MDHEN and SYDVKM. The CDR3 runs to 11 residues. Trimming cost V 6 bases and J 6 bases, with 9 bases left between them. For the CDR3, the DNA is TGTGCCAGCAGGAGGGGGGTCGAGCAGTACTTC. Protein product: CASRRGVEQYF.

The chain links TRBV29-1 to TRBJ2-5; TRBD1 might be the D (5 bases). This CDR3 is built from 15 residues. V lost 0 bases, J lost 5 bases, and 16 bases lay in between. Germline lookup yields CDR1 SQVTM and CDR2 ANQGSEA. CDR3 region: CSVEDLSGMLETQYF. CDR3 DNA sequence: TGCAGCGTTGAAGATCTTTCAGGGATGTTGGAGACCCAGTACTTC. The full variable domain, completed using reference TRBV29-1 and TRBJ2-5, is SAVISQKPSRDICQRGTSLTIQCQVDSQVTMMFWYRQQPGQSLTLIATANQGSEATYESGFVIDKFPISRPNLTFSTLTVSNMSPEDSSIYLCSVEDLSGMLETQYFGPGTRLLVL.

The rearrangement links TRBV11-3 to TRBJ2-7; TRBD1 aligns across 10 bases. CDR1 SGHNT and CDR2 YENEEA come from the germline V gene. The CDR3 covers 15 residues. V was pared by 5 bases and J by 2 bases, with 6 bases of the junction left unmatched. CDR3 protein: CASSPSGQGTYEQYF. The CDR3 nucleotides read TGTGCCAGCAGCCCGTCGGGACAGGGGACCTACGAGCAGTACTTC. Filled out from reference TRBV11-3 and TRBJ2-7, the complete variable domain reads EAGVVQSPRYKIIEKKQPVAFWCNPISGHNTLYWYLQNLGQGPELLIRYENEEAVDDSQLPKDRFSAERLKGVDSTLKIQPAELGDSAVYLCASSPSGQGTYEQYFGPGTRLTVT.

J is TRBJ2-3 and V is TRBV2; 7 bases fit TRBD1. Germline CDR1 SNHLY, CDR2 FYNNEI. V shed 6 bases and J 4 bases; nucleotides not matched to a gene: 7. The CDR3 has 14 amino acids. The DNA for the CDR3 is TGTGCCAGCAGGCAGGGGGTGGTCGCAGATACGCAGTATTTT. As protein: CASRQGVVADTQYF.

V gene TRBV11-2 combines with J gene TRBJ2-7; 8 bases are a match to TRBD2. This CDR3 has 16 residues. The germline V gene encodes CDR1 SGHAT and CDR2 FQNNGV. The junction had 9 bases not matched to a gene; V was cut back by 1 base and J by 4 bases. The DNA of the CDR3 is TGTGCCAGCAGCTTAGGCCAAGCGGGAGTGAGTTACGAGCAGTACTTC. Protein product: CASSLGQAGVSYEQYF.

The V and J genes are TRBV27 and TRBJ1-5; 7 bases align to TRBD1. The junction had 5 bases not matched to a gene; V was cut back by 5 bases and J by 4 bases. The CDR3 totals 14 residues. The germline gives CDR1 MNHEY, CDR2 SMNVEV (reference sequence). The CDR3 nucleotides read TGTGCCAGCAGTGCGTCACAGGGGAATCAGCCCCAGCATTTT. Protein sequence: CASSASQGNQPQHF.

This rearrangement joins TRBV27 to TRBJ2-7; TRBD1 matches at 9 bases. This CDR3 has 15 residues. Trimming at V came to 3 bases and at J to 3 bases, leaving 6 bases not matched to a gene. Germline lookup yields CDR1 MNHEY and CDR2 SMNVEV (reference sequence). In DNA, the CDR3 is TGTGCCAGCAGTTTTCGCCCGGGACAGGGCTACGAGCAGTACTTC. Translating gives CASSFRPGQGYEQYF.

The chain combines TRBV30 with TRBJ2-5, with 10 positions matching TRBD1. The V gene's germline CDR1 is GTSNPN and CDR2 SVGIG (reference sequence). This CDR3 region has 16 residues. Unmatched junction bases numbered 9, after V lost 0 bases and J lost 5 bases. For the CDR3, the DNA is TGTGCCTGGAGTGTAGATCGGACAGGGGGTTATGAGACCCAGTACTTC. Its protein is CAWSVDRTGGYETQYF.

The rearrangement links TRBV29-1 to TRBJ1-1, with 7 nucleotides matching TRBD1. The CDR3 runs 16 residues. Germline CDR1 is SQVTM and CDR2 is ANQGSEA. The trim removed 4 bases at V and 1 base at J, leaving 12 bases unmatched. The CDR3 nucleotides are TGCAGCGTTGGTCGCCGGGGGGGACAGAAGAACACTGAAGCTTTCTTT. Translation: CSVGRRGGQKNTEAFF.

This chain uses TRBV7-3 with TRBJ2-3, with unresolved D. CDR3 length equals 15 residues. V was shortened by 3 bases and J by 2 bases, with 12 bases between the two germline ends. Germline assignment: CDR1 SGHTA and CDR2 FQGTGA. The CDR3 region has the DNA TGTGCCAGCAGCTTCGAGTCTGCGGCCACAGATACGCAGTATTTT. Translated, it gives CASSFESAATDTQYF.

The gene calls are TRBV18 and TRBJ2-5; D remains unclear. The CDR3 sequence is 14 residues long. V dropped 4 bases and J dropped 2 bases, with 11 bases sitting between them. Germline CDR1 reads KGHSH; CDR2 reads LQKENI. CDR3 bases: TGTGCCAGCTCACTATTGGAGAAACAAGAGACCCAGTACTTC. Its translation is CASSLLEKQETQYF.

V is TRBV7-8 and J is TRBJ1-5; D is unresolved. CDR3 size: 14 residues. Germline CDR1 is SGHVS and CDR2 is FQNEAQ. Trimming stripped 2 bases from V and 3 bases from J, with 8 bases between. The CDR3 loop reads CASSLRLTNQPQHF. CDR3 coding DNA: TGTGCCAGCAGCTTAAGGCTGACCAATCAGCCCCAGCATTTT.